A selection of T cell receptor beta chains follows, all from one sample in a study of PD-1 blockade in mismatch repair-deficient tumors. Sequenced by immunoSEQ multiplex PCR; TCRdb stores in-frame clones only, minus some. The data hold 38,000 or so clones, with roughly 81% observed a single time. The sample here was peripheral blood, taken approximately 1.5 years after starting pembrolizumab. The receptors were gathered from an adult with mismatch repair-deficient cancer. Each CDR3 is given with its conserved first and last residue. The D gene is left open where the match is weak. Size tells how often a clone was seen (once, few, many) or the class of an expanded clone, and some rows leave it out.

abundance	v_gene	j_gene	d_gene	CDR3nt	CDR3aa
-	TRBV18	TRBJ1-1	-	TGTGCCAGCTCACCACGAACACAGGGAGGGCAGGGCACTGAAGCTTTCTTT	CASSPRTQGGQGTEAFF
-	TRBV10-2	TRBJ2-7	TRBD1	TGCGCCAGCAGTCCGGACAGGGATAACGAGCAGTACTTC	CASSPDRDNEQYF
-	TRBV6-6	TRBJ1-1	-	TGTGCCAGCAGTTACGGGGGGAGCACTGAAGCTTTCTTT	CASSYGGSTEAFF
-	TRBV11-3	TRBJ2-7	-	TGTGCCAGCAGCTTAACTTTCGGCGGCGAGCAGTACTTC	CASSLTFGGEQYF
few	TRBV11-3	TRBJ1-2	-	TGTGCCAGCAGCTACAGGGAGGGAGGTGGCTACACCTTC	CASSYREGGGYTF
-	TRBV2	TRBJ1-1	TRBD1	TGTGCCAGCCGTTCAGGGGGCTACAGGGGGCTGAACACTGAAGCTTTCTTT	CASRSGGYRGLNTEAFF
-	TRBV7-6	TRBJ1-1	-	TGTGCCAGCAGCGCTGGGGGTAACACTGAAGCTTTCTTT	CASSAGGNTEAFF
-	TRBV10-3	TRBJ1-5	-	TGTGCCGTCGCAGGTGACAATCAGCCCCAGCATTTT	CAVAGDNQPQHF
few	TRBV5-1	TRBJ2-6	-	TGCGCCAGCAGCTTGGGACAGGAGTCTGGGGCCAACGTCCTGACTTTC	CASSLGQESGANVLTF
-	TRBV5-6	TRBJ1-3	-	TGTGCCAGCAGCTTTGCCGGCGGTGGAAACACCATATATTTT	CASSFAGGGNTIYF
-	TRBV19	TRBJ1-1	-	TGTGCCAGTAGTTGGGAGAACACTGAAGCTTTCTTT	CASSWENTEAFF
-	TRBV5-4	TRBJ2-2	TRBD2	TGTGCCAGCAGCTTAGGACTAGCGGGACCCACCGGGGAGCTGTTTTTT	CASSLGLAGPTGELFF
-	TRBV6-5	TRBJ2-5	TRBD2	TGTGCCAGCAGTTACTCCGGGACTAGCGGGAGAGAGACCCAGTACTTC	CASSYSGTSGRETQYF
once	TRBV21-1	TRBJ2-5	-	TGTGCCAGCAGCAAAGGAGTCCCCAGCGGGATGGGCCAAGAGACCCAGTACTTC	CASSKGVPSGMGQETQYF
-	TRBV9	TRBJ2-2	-	TGTGCCAGCAGCGTAGCGGCGGGGGCGAAAACCGGGGAGCTGTTTTTT	CASSVAAGAKTGELFF
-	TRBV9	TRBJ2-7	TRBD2	TGTGCCAGCAGCGCCCAAGCGGGAGGGGCCTACGAGCAGTACTTC	CASSAQAGGAYEQYF
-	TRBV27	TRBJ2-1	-	TGTGCCAGCAGTTTCACCACCTATTCGGGCAATGAGCAGTTCTTC	CASSFTTYSGNEQFF
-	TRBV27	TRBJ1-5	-	TGTGCCAGCAGTCCCCGATTCTGGCAGGATAGCAATCAGCCCCAGCATTTT	CASSPRFWQDSNQPQHF
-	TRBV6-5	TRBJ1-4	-	TGTGCCAGCAGTCAAACGGGAGGTGAAAAACTGTTTTTT	CASSQTGGEKLFF
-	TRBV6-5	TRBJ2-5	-	TGTGCCAGCAGGCGGACACCTTCCCCGACCCAGTACTTC	CASRRTPSPTQYF
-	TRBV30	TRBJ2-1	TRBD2	TGTGCCTGGAGTGTAAGCGGGAGGGCCAATGAGCAGTTCTTC	CAWSVSGRANEQFF
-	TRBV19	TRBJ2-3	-	TGTGCCAGTAGTACCTCCGGGACAAAGTCCACAGATACGCAGTATTTT	CASSTSGTKSTDTQYF
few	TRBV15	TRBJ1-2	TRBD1	TGTGCCACCAGCAGAGGAAGCTTACAGGGGAACTATGGCTACACCTTC	CATSRGSLQGNYGYTF
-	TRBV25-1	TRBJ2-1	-	TGTGCCAGCAGTCCTCCCCGGGGATACTACAATGAGCAGTTCTTC	CASSPPRGYYNEQFF
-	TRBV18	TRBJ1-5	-	TGTGCCAGCTCCGCGGGGTCGGATCAGCCCCAGCATTTT	CASSAGSDQPQHF
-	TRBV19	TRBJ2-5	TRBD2	TGTGCCAGTAGTCTACGACTAGCCGAGACCCAGTACTTC	CASSLRLAETQYF
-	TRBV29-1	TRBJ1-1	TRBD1	TGCAGCGTAACCCGGACAGGAACCGAAAGGGCTGAAGCTTTCTTT	CSVTRTGTERAEAFF
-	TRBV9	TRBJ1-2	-	TGTGCCAGCAGCCCGACTCGGGACTATGGCTACACCTTC	CASSPTRDYGYTF
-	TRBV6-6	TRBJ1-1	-	TGTGCCAGCAGGGACTATGGGAACACTGAAGCTTTCTTT	CASRDYGNTEAFF
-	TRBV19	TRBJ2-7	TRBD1	TGTGCCAGTAGTTTCCGACAGGGGACCTACGAGCAGTACTTC	CASSFRQGTYEQYF
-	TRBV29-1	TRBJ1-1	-	TGCAGCGTTGAAGACGTAGGGAACACTGAAGCTTTCTTT	CSVEDVGNTEAFF
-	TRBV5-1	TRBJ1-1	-	TGCGCCAGCAGCTCCGACAGCTTGAACACTGAAGCTTTCTTT	CASSSDSLNTEAFF
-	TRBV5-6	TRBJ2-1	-	TGTGCCAGCAGCTTGCCCGGGAATGAGCAGTTCTTC	CASSLPGNEQFF
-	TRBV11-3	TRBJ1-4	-	TGTGCCAGCAGCTTAGGGACACCAACTAATGAAAAACTGTTTTTT	CASSLGTPTNEKLFF
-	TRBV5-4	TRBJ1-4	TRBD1	TGTGCCAGCAGCTTGAAGGGGGCACGTGAAAAACTGTTTTTT	CASSLKGAREKLFF
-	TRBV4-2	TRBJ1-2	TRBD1	TGTGCCAGCAGCCAAGATACAGGGGACGGAGCTAACTATGGCTACACCTTC	CASSQDTGDGANYGYTF
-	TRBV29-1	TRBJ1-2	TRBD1	TGCAGCGCTGAAACAGGGGGGGACTATGGCTACACCTTC	CSAETGGDYGYTF
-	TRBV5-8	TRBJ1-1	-	TGTGCCAGCACCCTTGCGCCCACCAACACTGAAGCTTTCTTT	CASTLAPTNTEAFF
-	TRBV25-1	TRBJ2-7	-	TGTGCCAGCAGTGGTAGAGTGGACACCGGCGGCGAGCAGTACTTC	CASSGRVDTGGEQYF
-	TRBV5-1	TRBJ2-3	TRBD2	TGCGCCAGCAGCTTAGCGGGAGGGCCGGGAGATACGCAGTATTTT	CASSLAGGPGDTQYF
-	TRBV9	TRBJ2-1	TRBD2	TGTGCCAGCAGCGTAGCTTCGCTAGCGGGAGGCAATGAGCAGTTCTTC	CASSVASLAGGNEQFF
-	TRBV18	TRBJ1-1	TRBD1	TGTGCCAGCTCCGGACAGGGAAAAGAGAACACTGAAGCTTTCTTT	CASSGQGKENTEAFF
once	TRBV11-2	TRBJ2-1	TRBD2	TGTGCCAGCAGCGTGACTAGCGGGAGGGCGATCTCCTACAATGAGCAGTTCTTC	CASSVTSGRAISYNEQFF
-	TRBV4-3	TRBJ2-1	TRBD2	TGCGCCAGCAGCCTTACCGGGACTACCCTTTCCAATGAGCAGTTCTTC	CASSLTGTTLSNEQFF
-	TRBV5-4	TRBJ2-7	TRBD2	TGTGCCAGCAGCCGACTAGCGGGATCCGATTACGAGCAGTACTTC	CASSRLAGSDYEQYF
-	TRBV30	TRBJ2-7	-	TGTGCCTGGAGTTCTCCAGGGTCCTACGAGCAGTACTTC	CAWSSPGSYEQYF
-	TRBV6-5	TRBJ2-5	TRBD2	TGTGCCAGCAGTCTAGCGGGAACGGAGACCCAGTACTTC	CASSLAGTETQYF